Listed here are 16 T cell receptor beta chains from one sample, sequenced in a study of cytomegalovirus exposure and HLA in healthy donors. The data were produced by immunoSEQ multiplex PCR, yet TCRdb's version contains in-frame clones alone and is incomplete. Among 180,000 or so clones listed, roughly nine tenths were seen once. The sequenced sample consisted of PBMCs. These receptors all stem from a man between 25 and 39 years old in good health and CMV-seropositive.

This clone was observed once. The CDR3 DNA reads TGTGCCAGCAGCTTAATAGGATCTGGGGCCAACGTCCTGACTTTC. This gives the protein CASSLIGSGANVLTF. The V call is TRBV7-3, the J call TRBJ2-6; no reliable D call. V lost 1 base, J lost 1 base, and 5 bases lay in between. The CDR3 consists of 15 residues. The germline V gene has CDR1 SGHTA and CDR2 FQGTGA.

This clone showed up just a few times. The V call is TRBV5-4, the J call TRBJ1-1; D unclear. Looked up from germline, CDR1 is SGHNT and CDR2 is YYREEE (reference sequence). Trimming took 6 bases from V and 7 from J, leaving 10 bases between them. The CDR3 runs 11 residues. Here the CDR3 reads CASTWGSEAFF. The CDR3 nucleotides read TGTGCCAGCACCTGGGGAAGTGAAGCTTTCTTT.

The chain joins TRBV30 to TRBJ2-7; tentatively, D is TRBD1 (6 bases). CDR3 size: 11 residues. V dropped 3 bases and J dropped 3 bases, with 6 bases sitting between them. The germline gives CDR1 GTSNPN, CDR2 SVGIG (reference sequence). CDR3 sequence reads: CAWRTGYEQYF. Here the CDR3 DNA reads TGTGCCTGGAGGACAGGCTACGAGCAGTACTTC.

The V call is TRBV28, the J call TRBJ2-2; no definite D call. Germline V lookup: CDR1 MDHEN, CDR2 SYDVKM. V dropped 6 bases and J dropped 5 bases, with 10 bases sitting between them. This CDR3 contains 13 residues. The CDR3 is CASRTASTGELFF. Here the CDR3 DNA reads TGTGCCAGCAGAACGGCCAGTACCGGGGAGCTGTTTTTT. Filled out from reference TRBV28 and TRBJ2-2, the complete variable domain reads DVKVTQSSRYLVKRTGEKVFLECVQDMDHENMFWYRQDPGLGLRLIYFSYDVKMKEKGDIPEGYSVSREKKERFSLILESASTNQTSMYLCASRTASTGELFFGEGSRLTVL.

This CDR3 is CASSQDRTLSSGNTIYF. The CDR3 region has the DNA TGCGCCAGCAGCCAAGATCGAACACTTAGCTCTGGAAACACCATATATTTT. The V gene is TRBV4-3, the J gene TRBJ1-3; D unclear. CDR1 and CDR2 from the germline V gene are LGHNA and YSLEER. The CDR3 has 17 amino acids. V was trimmed by 0 bases and J by 0 bases, leaving 12 bases between them.

This chain links TRBV18 with TRBJ1-6; TRBD1 aligns across 7 bases. CDR1 and CDR2 from the germline V gene are KGHSH and LQKENI. CDR3 length equals 16 residues. The V gene end was trimmed by 3 bases and the J gene end by 11 bases; junction bases not matched to a gene: 13. CDR3 sequence reads: CASSPPRRQGDTPLHF. The CDR3 nucleotides read TGTGCCAGCTCACCCCCCCGGCGACAGGGCGATACACCCCTCCACTTT.

This clone is a singleton in its sample. The V call is TRBV28, the J call TRBJ2-4; TRBD1 matches at 8 bases. The germline CDR1 and CDR2 sequences are MDHEN and SYDVKM. V was clipped by 4 bases and J by 3 bases; unmatched bases: 11. This CDR3 contains 17 residues. The CDR3 loop reads CASSSAAGGRNKNIQYF. CDR3 nucleotides: TGTGCCAGCAGTTCTGCGGCAGGGGGCAGAAACAAAAACATTCAGTACTTC.

This rearrangement joins TRBV27 to TRBJ1-1, with 9 bases that match TRBD1. Trimming removed 5 bases from V and 1 base from J; junction bases left unmatched: 5. CDR1 is MNHEY, CDR2 SMNVEV, per germline (reference sequence). The CDR3 loop spans 15 amino acids. For the CDR3, the DNA is TGTGCCAGCAGTAGACAGGGGGTAGGGAACACTGAAGCTTTCTTT. It encodes CASSRQGVGNTEAFF.

V usage is TRBV4-3 and J usage is TRBJ2-7; D is unresolved. Trimming cost V 0 bases and J 2 bases, with 14 bases left between them. This CDR3 region has 16 residues. Germline CDR1 and CDR2: LGHNA and YSLEER. The CDR3 is CASSQDVVGAAYEQYF. In DNA, the CDR3 is TGCGCCAGCAGCCAAGATGTAGTGGGTGCCGCCTACGAGCAGTACTTC.

J is TRBJ2-2 and V is TRBV7-9; D is possibly TRBD1 (6 bases). Germline-derived CDR1 and CDR2 are SEHNR and FQNEAQ (reference sequence). The CDR3 is made up of 15 amino acids. With 4 bases removed from V and 5 bases from J, the gap between germline ends came to 14 bases. CDR3 nucleotides: TGTGCCAGCAGCTCTGGGGGCTTAGGGACCGGGGAGCTGTTTTTT. Translation gives CASSSGGLGTGELFF.

This chain connects TRBV6-6 to TRBJ2-7, with 8 positions matching TRBD1. This CDR3 is built from 16 residues. The trim removed 0 bases at V and 6 bases at J, leaving 10 bases unmatched. Germline CDR1 is MNHNY and CDR2 is SVGAGI (reference sequence). The CDR3 protein is CASSYSGQALGPEQYF. Written as DNA, the CDR3 is TGTGCCAGCAGTTACTCGGGACAGGCCCTGGGTCCCGAGCAGTACTTC.

V usage is TRBV11-2 and J usage is TRBJ2-7; TRBD2 matches 13 bases. Germline CDR1 reads SGHAT; CDR2 reads FQNNGV. V lost 5 bases to trimming and J lost 4 bases; unmatched junction nucleotides: 11. This CDR3 spans 17 amino acids. The CDR3 nucleotides are TGTGCCAGCAGCCGCGGACTAGCGGGAGAGGTTGGTTACGAGCAGTACTTC. Translating it yields CASSRGLAGEVGYEQYF.

This chain uses TRBV7-7 with TRBJ2-2; D not certain. This CDR3 spans 16 amino acids. Trimming took off 2 bases at V and 0 bases at J, with 10 bases between the two ends. Germline CDR1 and CDR2: SSHAT and FNYEAQ (reference sequence). CDR3 protein: CASSLTGPPNTGELFF. As DNA, the CDR3 is TGTGCCAGCAGCTTAACCGGACCGCCGAACACCGGGGAGCTGTTTTTT.

This clone was seen a few times. The chain links TRBV11-2 to TRBJ1-1; D gene ambiguous. Germline-derived CDR1 and CDR2 are SGHAT and FQNNGV. Trimming stripped 5 bases from V and 0 bases from J, with 7 bases between. This CDR3 has 13 residues. The CDR3 DNA reads as TGTGCCAGCAGCCCAGCCCTGAACACTGAAGCTTTCTTT. This codes for CASSPALNTEAFF.

This chain uses TRBV7-9 with TRBJ1-2; D call uncertain. V was shortened by 5 bases and J by 6 bases, with 22 bases between the two germline ends. Germline CDR1 reads SEHNR; CDR2 reads FQNEAQ (reference sequence). The CDR3 is 16 amino acids. CDR3 nucleotide sequence: TGTGCCAGCAGCCCAGTGGTCGGACTACCCCGCGATGGCTACACCTTC. As protein: CASSPVVGLPRDGYTF. Full variable domain (outside the CDR3, taken from reference TRBV7-9 and TRBJ1-2): DTGVSQNPRHKITKRGQNVTFRCDPISEHNRLYWYRQTLGQGPEFLTYFQNEAQLEKSRLLSDRFSAERPKGSFSTLEIQRTEQGDSAMYLCASSPVVGLPRDGYTFGSGTRLTVV.

This chain links TRBV13 with TRBJ1-4, with D perhaps TRBD1 (6 bases). V lost 4 bases and J lost 7, with 13 bases in between. Germline CDR1 is PRHDT and CDR2 is FYEKMQ (reference sequence). There are 14 residues in the CDR3. The chain's CDR3 is CASSSTGAREKLFF. The CDR3 bases are TGTGCCAGCAGCTCGACGGGGGCTCGTGAAAAACTGTTTTTT.